The 11 T cell receptor beta chains given below trace back to one sample, sequenced in a study of Ad26.COV2.S vaccination and SARS-CoV-2 variants. Data came from immunoSEQ multiplex PCR; TCRdb stores just in-frame clones and leaves some out. The table records 350,000 to 400,000 clones, approximately 89% of them present only once. Treatment denoted: roughly 19 received Ad26.COV2.S at low or high dose, single or two shots; roughly five received placebo; per-sample allocation not given. Sampling took place 63 days after the first vaccine or placebo injection. The sequenced sample was peripheral blood, obtained in a trial of Ad26.COV2.S vaccine versus placebo. The receptors were sampled from a person between 18 and 60 years old who received the Ad26.COV2.S COVID-19 vaccine or a placebo.

This clone was recorded only once. The DNA of the CDR3 is TGTGCCAGCAGCGCGCAGGGCTATGGCTACACCTTC. As protein: CASSAQGYGYTF. The genes are TRBV7-9 and TRBJ1-2, with D possibly TRBD1 on 5 matching bases. The CDR3 totals 12 residues. The ends were cut back, 5 bases at V and 4 bases at J, with 8 bases in the middle. The germline gives CDR1 SEHNR, CDR2 FQNEAQ (reference sequence).

The chain links TRBV4-1 to TRBJ2-2, with D hard to call. The germline V gene encodes CDR1 MGHRA and CDR2 YSYEKL. Trimming cost V 3 bases and J 8 bases, with 7 bases left between them. This CDR3 has 12 residues. Here the CDR3 reads CASSQGRGELFF. The CDR3, as DNA: TGCGCCAGCAGCCAGGGTAGGGGGGAGCTGTTTTTT.

The V call is TRBV5-1, the J call TRBJ2-1, with unresolved D. The germline V and J ends were trimmed by 2 bases and 5 bases, with 11 bases remaining between them. Germline values: CDR1 SGHRS, CDR2 YFSETQ. The CDR3 contains 14 residues. CDR3 DNA: TGCGCCAGCAGCTTCCTGGTAGGAGACAATGAGCAGTTCTTC. This sequence encodes CASSFLVGDNEQFF.

V is TRBV6-5 and J is TRBJ2-7; D not certain. The CDR3 runs to 13 residues. Germline V gives CDR1 MNHEY, CDR2 SVGAGI. V was trimmed by 6 bases and J by 0 bases, leaving 9 bases between them. The CDR3 spells CASRRTASYEQYF. The CDR3 DNA is TGTGCCAGCAGACGTACAGCCTCCTACGAGCAGTACTTC.

The chain recombines TRBV27 with TRBJ1-2, with 9 positions matching TRBD1. This CDR3 contains 15 residues. V shed 5 bases, J shed 6 bases, and the junction held 10 bases outside the gene matches. Germline V gives CDR1 MNHEY, CDR2 SMNVEV (reference sequence). The chain's CDR3 is CASSKEDRGSHGYTF. The CDR3 region has the DNA TGTGCCAGCAGTAAGGAGGACAGGGGTTCGCATGGCTACACCTTC.

This chain connects TRBV27 to TRBJ2-3; no clear D gene. V dropped 6 bases and J dropped 9 bases, with 13 bases sitting between them. Per germline, CDR1 MNHEY and CDR2 SMNVEV (reference sequence). The CDR3 consists of 12 residues. CDR3 DNA: TGTGCCAGCAGCCCTTCCCTAGGGACGCAGTATTTT. This sequence encodes CASSPSLGTQYF.

The chain employs TRBV5-1 and TRBJ2-6; D remains ambiguous. The ends were cut back, 0 bases at V and 0 bases at J, with 4 bases in the middle. Germline CDR1 and CDR2: SGHRS and YFSETQ. The length of the CDR3 is 15 residues. The DNA of the CDR3 is TGCGCCAGCAGCTTGGTCAACTCTGGGGCCAACGTCCTGACTTTC. Encoded protein: CASSLVNSGANVLTF.

The chain links TRBV28 to TRBJ1-5, with D unresolved. CDR3 size: 15 residues. The germline gives CDR1 MDHEN, CDR2 SYDVKM. The ends were cut back, 2 bases at V and 2 bases at J, with 10 bases in the middle. The CDR3 loop reads CASSLVGMGNQPQHF. CDR3 DNA sequence: TGTGCCAGCAGTTTAGTAGGGATGGGCAATCAGCCCCAGCATTTT.

This clone has just one count. Within the sample, other DNA sequences also encode this same CDR3. V usage is TRBV9 and J usage is TRBJ1-4; TRBD1 might be the D (6 bases). CDR3 size: 15 residues. V was shortened by 2 bases and J by 6 bases, with 14 bases between the two germline ends. Germline assignment: CDR1 SGDLS and CDR2 YYNGEE. The CDR3: CASSVMAGVDEKLFF. CDR3 coding DNA: TGTGCCAGCAGCGTGATGGCAGGGGTTGATGAAAAACTGTTTTTT.

V and J are TRBV2 and TRBJ2-1; 7 positions match TRBD1. Trimming at V came to 7 bases and at J to 10 bases, leaving 10 bases not matched to a gene. The CDR3 extends over 13 amino acids. CDR1 SNHLY and CDR2 FYNNEI come from the germline V gene. CDR3 amino acids: CASTLTGYREQFF. As DNA, the CDR3 is TGTGCCAGCACTTTGACAGGGTATCGGGAGCAGTTCTTC.

This sequence joins TRBV29-1 and TRBJ2-2; TRBD1 is a possible D gene (6 bases). The CDR3 extends over 13 amino acids. Germline CDR1 reads SQVTM; CDR2 reads ANQGSEA. V shed 3 bases and J shed 4 bases, with 9 bases lying between them. In nucleotides, the CDR3 is TGCAGCGTTGAGAGCAGGGGCACCGGGGAGCTGTTTTTT. The encoded protein is CSVESRGTGELFF.